These 15 T cell receptor beta chains originate from one sample sequenced in a study of cytomegalovirus exposure and HLA in healthy donors (dated by TCRdb to between 2016 and 2019). Library creation used the immunoSEQ multiplex PCR assay. A mixture of 60 forward primers for TCR Vbeta segments and 13 reverse primers for TCR Jbeta segments was used in the multiplex PCR. Sourced from immuneACCESS, this table was stored by TCRdb with only in-frame sequences that have V and J called. A share of the clones is absent; for the studies checked, an unresolved V gene accounts for under half, and the remainder has no known explanation. The sample table holds some 170,000 clones, of which 70% to 80% were seen once. The ten largest clones capture less than 4.5% of the sample. Material for sequencing was PBMCs. These receptors were taken from a woman between 55 and 75 years old in good health and CMV-seropositive.

The chain links TRBV14 to TRBJ2-1; 10 bases are a match to TRBD2. From germline, CDR1 is SGHDN and CDR2 FVKESK. This CDR3 comprises 17 residues. V dropped 4 bases and J dropped 2; count of bases not matched to a gene: 8. The CDR3 region has the DNA TGTGCCAGCAGCCCGTACCTAACTAGCGGGGCCTACAATGAGCAGTTCTTC. Translating gives CASSPYLTSGAYNEQFF.

The V gene is TRBV5-4, the J gene TRBJ1-3, with 10 nucleotides matching TRBD1. In germline, CDR1 is SGHNT, CDR2 YYREEE (reference sequence). The CDR3 has 15 residues. V was clipped by 4 bases and J by 2 bases; unmatched bases: 3. CDR3 nucleotide sequence: TGTGCCAGCAGCACGGGACAGGGGACTGGAAACACCATATATTTT. It specifies CASSTGQGTGNTIYF.

This rearrangement joins TRBV9 to TRBJ2-3, with D hard to call. The CDR3 length is 12 residues. V was pared by 5 bases and J by 0 bases, with 4 bases between. Per germline, CDR1 SGDLS and CDR2 YYNGEE. The chain's CDR3 is CASSGSTDTQYF. Written as DNA, the CDR3 is TGTGCCAGCAGTGGCAGCACAGATACGCAGTATTTT.

For the CDR3, the DNA is TGTGCCAGCAGCCCAAGAGGGCTGCCCTACGAGCAGTACTTC. Translated: CASSPRGLPYEQYF. The chain joins TRBV28 to TRBJ2-7; possible D gene TRBD2, 5 bases. V gave up 6 bases and J gave up 2 bases, with 14 bases separating them. This CDR3 comprises 14 residues. Germline CDR1 reads MDHEN; CDR2 reads SYDVKM.

To note about this clone: At one boundary the junction diverges from the germline segment, which might be a read error. This sequence joins TRBV4-2 and TRBJ2-6; weak D call: TRBD1 (6 bases). The CDR3 length is 17 residues. CDR1 and CDR2 (germline): LGHNA, YNFKEQ. This chain's CDR3 is CASSQEATGSGANGLTF. CDR3 bases: TGTGCCAGCAGCCAAGAGGCAACAGGGTCTGGGGCCAACGGCCTGACTTTC.

This clone has just one count. The chain combines TRBV15 with TRBJ1-4, with D possibly being TRBD1 (6 bases). Trimming pared 0 bases from V and 8 bases from J, leaving 13 bases between. The CDR3 loop spans 15 amino acids. Germline V gene data show CDR1 as LNHNV and CDR2 as YYDKDF (reference sequence). The CDR3 bases are TGTGCCACCAGCAGAGATTTGGCAGGGGAAGAAAAACTGTTTTTT. This translates into CATSRDLAGEEKLFF.

This clone was found a few times. The chain has TRBV7-8 and TRBJ2-3, with D unresolved. Germline V gene sequence: CDR1 SGHVS, CDR2 FQNEAQ. V was pared by 0 bases and J by 10 bases, with 11 bases between. The CDR3 totals 13 residues. This CDR3 reads CASSLAILRSQYF. The CDR3 region has the DNA TGTGCCAGCAGCTTAGCGATACTAAGGTCGCAGTATTTT.

The CDR3 DNA sequence: TGTGCCAGCAGTCCCAGCGGGGGGAACAACAATGAGCAGTTCTTC. It codes for CASSPSGGNNNEQFF. The J gene is TRBJ2-1, the V gene TRBV27, with 9 nucleotides matching TRBD2. V lost 5 bases, J lost 5 bases, and 7 bases stayed unmatched. This CDR3 is 15 amino acids long. CDR1 MNHEY and CDR2 SMNVEV come from the germline V gene (reference sequence).

The chain is built from TRBV18 and TRBJ1-6, with D unclear. There are 13 residues in the CDR3. From germline, CDR1 is KGHSH and CDR2 LQKENI. The ends were cut back, 2 bases at V and 10 bases at J, with 9 bases in the middle. The CDR3 is CASSPEARSPLHF. CDR3 nucleotides: TGTGCCAGCTCACCAGAGGCGAGGTCACCCCTCCACTTT.

The J gene is TRBJ2-1, the V gene TRBV19; TRBD2 agrees at 13 bases. CDR3 length equals 15 residues. Trimming took 6 bases from V and 8 from J; bases not matched to a gene: 7. Germline V gene data show CDR1 as LNHDA and CDR2 as SQIVND (reference sequence). The CDR3 here is CASRPTSGRSHEQFF. In nucleotides, the CDR3 is TGTGCCAGTAGGCCGACTAGCGGGAGGTCCCATGAGCAGTTCTTC.

V usage is TRBV29-1 and J usage is TRBJ2-2; 7 bases are shared with TRBD1. The CDR3 extends over 12 amino acids. V trimming: 7 bases; J trimming: 1 base; junction bases outside the gene matches: 0. Germline V gene lookup returns CDR1 SQVTM and CDR2 ANQGSEA. CDR3 in amino acids: CSGTGNTGELFF. The CDR3 DNA reads as TGCAGCGGGACAGGGAACACCGGGGAGCTGTTTTTT.

The chain uses TRBV4-2 and TRBJ2-5; 9 positions agree with TRBD2. V lost 0 bases, J lost 5 bases, and 13 bases stayed unmatched. Germline assignment: CDR1 LGHNA and CDR2 YNFKEQ. The CDR3 extends over 18 amino acids. In nucleotides, the CDR3 is TGTGCCAGCAGCCAAGATCGATCTAGCGGGGTGTCAGGGGAGACCCAGTACTTC. This sequence encodes CASSQDRSSGVSGETQYF.

The V and J genes are TRBV5-1 and TRBJ2-7, with D tentatively TRBD2 (6 bases). CDR1 and CDR2 (germline): SGHRS, YFSETQ. The CDR3 is made up of 14 amino acids. Trimming stripped 1 base from V and 2 bases from J, with 10 bases between. This CDR3 reads CASSLNSGAYEQYF. DNA of the CDR3: TGCGCCAGCAGCTTGAATAGCGGAGCCTACGAGCAGTACTTC.

The chain couples TRBV28 to TRBJ2-3; D perhaps matches TRBD2 (6 bases). The V end lost 3 bases, the J end lost 5 bases, and 15 bases lay between the germline ends. CDR1 and CDR2 (germline): MDHEN, SYDVKM. This CDR3 comprises 15 residues. In DNA, the CDR3 is TGTGCCAGCAGTTTCATAGTCGGGCGGGGAGATACGCAGTATTTT. Amino acid sequence: CASSFIVGRGDTQYF.

The gene calls are TRBV2 and TRBJ2-7; 8 nucleotides match TRBD2. Germline CDR1 reads SNHLY; CDR2 reads FYNNEI. This CDR3 comprises 13 residues. V lost 4 bases and J lost 2; bases outside the gene matches: 1. CDR3 DNA sequence: TGTGCCAGCAGTGTGACTAGCGCCTACGAGCAGTACTTC. Translating it yields CASSVTSAYEQYF. The whole variable domain, remainder taken from reference TRBV2 and TRBJ2-7, is EPEVTQTPSHQVTQMGQEVILRCVPISNHLYFYWYRQILGQKVEFLVSFYNNEISEKSEIFDDQFSVERPDGSNFTLKIRSTKLEDSAMYFCASSVTSAYEQYFGPGTRLTVT.